This note documents a single TCR beta chain sequence. This sample is part of a study of blood T cells in healthy people across ages. A second PCR of 7 to 11 cycles used a sample-barcoded 5' primer and a J-beta primer mix. TCRdb used MiXCR to reprocess the 5' RACE reads, holding one entry per CDR3 protein. The data show 2 million or so distinct CDR3 sequences, less than 50% seen once. The CDR3 is made up of 16 amino acids. Trimming took off 0 bases at V and 1 base at J, with 7 bases between the two ends. Germline CDR1 reads LGHNA; CDR2 reads YNFKEQ. Sequencing input: blood. The rearrangement uses TRBV4-2 and TRBJ2-6; D is unclear. The source of this sequence is a woman between 40 and 55 years old in good health. This chain's CDR3 is CASSQDRESGANVLTF. The CDR3 nucleotides read TGTGCCAGCAGCCAAGATAGGGAATCTGGGGCCAACGTCCTGACTTTC.